The 32 T cell receptor beta chains presented below share a single source sample, sequenced in a study of CD4+ T cells in melanoma. The method was immunoSEQ multiplex PCR; TCRdb's version includes in-frame clones alone and lacks a portion of them. This table holds roughly 11,000 clones, approximately 65% found once. The sequenced material came from cells from a culture (not recorded whether cultured in vitro). These receptors originate from a human donor with melanoma.

This clone has just one count. The chain links TRBV7-9 to TRBJ2-3; D gene unclear. The CDR3 is 13 residues long. V was pared by 2 bases and J by 6 bases, with 9 bases between. The germline V gene encodes CDR1 SEHNR and CDR2 FQNEAQ (reference sequence). CDR3 nucleotides: TGTGCCAGCAGCTTATCTTCCGGTGATACGCAGTATTTT. Protein product: CASSLSSGDTQYF.

The table lists this clone with a few counts. The chain joins TRBV5-1 to TRBJ2-7; D is possibly TRBD1 or TRBD2 (5 bases each). Germline CDR1 SGHRS, CDR2 YFSETQ. V lost 7 bases, J lost 2 bases, and 19 bases lay in between. There are 15 residues in the CDR3. Here the CDR3 DNA reads TGCGCCAGCGGGTCGGGGCTGGGGAATCCCTACGAGCAGTACTTC. Amino acids: CASGSGLGNPYEQYF.

V is TRBV5-4 and J is TRBJ2-1; TRBD2 aligns across 10 bases. Germline V gene data show CDR1 as SGHNT and CDR2 as YYREEE (reference sequence). This CDR3 spans 14 amino acids. J gave up 6 bases and V 4 bases, and 4 bases lay outside the gene matches. The CDR3 sequence is CASSAGLASNEQFF. As DNA, the CDR3 is TGTGCCAGCAGCGCGGGACTAGCGAGCAATGAGCAGTTCTTC.

A few counts support this clone. The V call is TRBV5-6, the J call TRBJ2-3; TRBD1 or TRBD2 may be the D gene (5 bases each). The V gene's germline CDR1 is SGHDT and CDR2 YYEEEE. The V end was cut by 3 bases, the J end by 4 bases, with 15 bases between. The CDR3 extends over 15 amino acids. The CDR3 spells CASSSGTGVADTQYF. Written as DNA, the CDR3 is TGTGCCAGCAGCTCCGGGACGGGTGTGGCAGATACGCAGTATTTT.

V and J are TRBV27 and TRBJ1-1; no clear D gene. Between the trimmed V and J ends, which lost 6 bases and 4 bases, there was a span of 15 bases. The CDR3 runs 14 residues. The V gene's germline CDR1 is MNHEY and CDR2 SMNVEV (reference sequence). DNA for the CDR3: TGTGCCAGCAGAGTTGGAAGACGTGGCACTGAAGCTTTCTTT. This sequence encodes CASRVGRRGTEAFF.

This clone was seen a single time. The chain uses TRBV29-1 and TRBJ1-3, with D unresolved. Germline lookup yields CDR1 SQVTM and CDR2 ANQGSEA. The length of the CDR3 is 16 residues. Trimming removed 0 bases from V and 0 bases from J, with 12 bases in between. The CDR3 here is CSVEDGVFGSGNTIYF. CDR3 coding DNA: TGCAGCGTTGAAGACGGAGTATTTGGCTCTGGAAACACCATATATTTT.

CDR3 amino acids: CASSYSDIRSHEQYF. CDR3 nucleotides: TGTGCCAGCAGTTACTCGGACATAAGGAGCCACGAGCAGTACTTC. V usage is TRBV6-6 and J usage is TRBJ2-7; tentative D call: TRBD1 (5 bases). The V gene lost 0 bases and the J gene lost 5 bases, with 14 bases spanning the gap. CDR3 size: 15 residues. Germline CDR1 and CDR2: MNHNY and SVGAGI (reference sequence).

The chain couples TRBV18 to TRBJ1-1; tentatively, D is TRBD1 (6 bases). Per the germline V gene, CDR1 is KGHSH and CDR2 is LQKENI. V was clipped by 2 bases and J by 8 bases, with 18 bases between them. This CDR3 has 15 residues. CDR3 sequence reads: CASSPTARRGREAFF. CDR3 coding DNA: TGTGCCAGCTCACCAACGGCGCGACGGGGGCGAGAAGCTTTCTTT.

About this clone: Different DNA sequences within this sample yield the same CDR3. The V call is TRBV18, the J call TRBJ1-1; D remains unclear. This CDR3 has 11 residues. Trimming removed 3 bases at V and 8 bases at J, with 7 bases between. CDR1 and CDR2 from the germline V gene are KGHSH and LQKENI. In nucleotides, the CDR3 is TGTGCCAGCTCACCCGGAACAGAAGCTTTCTTT. Translation gives CASSPGTEAFF.

In its sample, this clone was seen a few times. This chain connects TRBV21-1 to TRBJ1-2. TRBV21-1 is a listed pseudogene. This CDR3 spans 11 amino acids. The CDR3 DNA sequence: TGTGCCAGCAGCAAAGGATGGGGAATGACCTTC. It codes for CASSKGWGMTF.

The rearrangement joins TRBV5-4 to TRBJ2-5; 7 bases are shared with TRBD2. V trimming: 4 bases; J trimming: 5 bases; junction bases outside the gene matches: 17. The CDR3 is 17 amino acids. Germline V CDR1 and CDR2: SGHNT, YYREEE (reference sequence). The CDR3 sequence: CASSGLGAGVSGETQYF. The CDR3 bases are TGTGCCAGCAGCGGCCTCGGCGCGGGGGTGTCTGGGGAGACCCAGTACTTC.

The chain uses TRBV2 and TRBJ1-4, with 7 bases that match TRBD1. Germline-derived CDR1 and CDR2 are SNHLY and FYNNEI. CDR3 length equals 14 residues. Losses at the gene ends were 6 bases for V and 8 bases for J; bases not matched to a gene: 9. The CDR3 here is CASRPQGWLEKLFF. DNA for the CDR3: TGTGCCAGCAGGCCACAGGGGTGGCTAGAAAAACTGTTTTTT. The full variable domain, with the rest looked up from reference TRBV2 and TRBJ1-4, is EPEVTQTPSHQVTQMGQEVILRCVPISNHLYFYWYRQILGQKVEFLVSFYNNEISEKSEIFDDQFSVERPDGSNFTLKIRSTKLEDSAMYFCASRPQGWLEKLFFGSGTQLSVL.

The chain is built from TRBV6-1 and TRBJ2-3, with 8 nucleotides matching TRBD1. V trimming: 2 bases; J trimming: 6 bases; junction bases outside the gene matches: 7. The CDR3 covers 15 residues. Germline V gene lookup returns CDR1 MNHNS and CDR2 SASEGT. The CDR3 loop reads CASSEQGANGDTQYF. CDR3 in DNA: TGTGCCAGCAGTGAACAGGGGGCAAACGGGGATACGCAGTATTTT.

This chain uses TRBV5-4 with TRBJ1-4; D unclear. V lost 4 bases and J lost 6, with 19 bases in between. The CDR3 extends over 16 amino acids. Germline CDR1 reads SGHNT; CDR2 reads YYREEE (reference sequence). CDR3 DNA: TGTGCCAGCAGCCAAGAAAGAGGGAGTGGGGATGAAAAACTGTTTTTT. Encoded protein: CASSQERGSGDEKLFF.

This clone was seen only a few times. V and J are TRBV5-4 and TRBJ2-7; 7 bases map to TRBD1. The CDR3 length is 15 residues. V lost 2 bases, J lost 1 base, and 6 bases stayed unmatched. Germline V lookup: CDR1 SGHNT, CDR2 YYREEE (reference sequence). As DNA, the CDR3 is TGTGCCAGCAGCTTTCAGGACAGGCGATCCTACGAGCAGTACTTC. Its protein product is CASSFQDRRSYEQYF.

Turning to this clone: The same CDR3 is also encoded by other DNA sequences in this sample. This chain links TRBV7-9 with TRBJ1-3; D is ambiguous. CDR1 and CDR2 (germline): SEHNR, FQNEAQ (reference sequence). The CDR3 length is 15 residues. V was cut by 0 bases and J by 0 bases, with 6 bases left in between. The CDR3 reads CASSLALTSGNTIYF. The CDR3 DNA sequence: TGTGCCAGCAGCTTAGCACTCACCTCTGGAAACACCATATATTTT. The whole variable domain, remainder taken from reference TRBV7-9 and TRBJ1-3, is DTGVSQNPRHKITKRGQNVTFRCDPISEHNRLYWYRQTLGQGPEFLTYFQNEAQLEKSRLLSDRFSAERPKGSFSTLEIQRTEQGDSAMYLCASSLALTSGNTIYFGEGSWLTVV.

The chain employs TRBV13 and TRBJ2-3, with D tentatively TRBD2 (6 bases). The ends were cut back, 2 bases at V and 2 bases at J, with 11 bases in the middle. The length of the CDR3 is 15 residues. The germline V gene encodes CDR1 PRHDT and CDR2 FYEKMQ (reference sequence). The CDR3 sequence is CASSLLRGVTDTQYF. In DNA, the CDR3 is TGTGCCAGCAGCTTACTGCGGGGAGTCACAGATACGCAGTATTTT. Full variable domain (remainder filled in from reference TRBV13 and TRBJ2-3): AAGVIQSPRHLIKEKRETATLKCYPIPRHDTVYWYQQGPGQDPQFLISFYEKMQSDKGSIPDRFSAQQFSDYHSELNMSSLELGDSALYFCASSLLRGVTDTQYFGPGTRLTVL.

V gene TRBV7-9 combines with J gene TRBJ2-7; D is undetermined. The V gene lost 1 base and the J gene lost 5 bases, with 6 bases spanning the gap. The CDR3 covers 12 residues. The germline CDR1 and CDR2 sequences are SEHNR and FQNEAQ (reference sequence). CDR3 region: CASSLVTHEQYF. In DNA, the CDR3 is TGTGCCAGCAGCTTAGTCACCCACGAGCAGTACTTC. The whole variable domain, remainder taken from reference TRBV7-9 and TRBJ2-7, is DTGVSQNPRHKITKRGQNVTFRCDPISEHNRLYWYRQTLGQGPEFLTYFQNEAQLEKSRLLSDRFSAERPKGSFSTLEIQRTEQGDSAMYLCASSLVTHEQYFGPGTRLTVT.

The gene calls are TRBV7-6 and TRBJ2-5; D gene uncertain. CDR3 length equals 14 residues. With 2 bases removed from V and 2 bases from J, the gap between germline ends came to 9 bases. Germline values: CDR1 SGHVS, CDR2 FNYEAQ. CDR3 in amino acids: CASSLNVVQETQYF. The CDR3, as DNA: TGTGCCAGCAGCTTAAACGTAGTTCAAGAGACCCAGTACTTC.

This clone has a handful of counts. The genes are TRBV19 and TRBJ1-2, with D perhaps matching TRBD1 (6 bases). The CDR3 spans 17 residues. Germline CDR1 and CDR2: LNHDA and SQIVND (reference sequence). The V end was cut by 4 bases, the J end by 2 bases, with 20 bases between. DNA for the CDR3: TGTGCCAGTAGTAGATCCCGCTCACAGGGACTGAACTATGGCTACACCTTC. Translated, it gives CASSRSRSQGLNYGYTF.

This sequence joins TRBV4-1 and TRBJ1-5; no reliable D call. Germline V gives CDR1 MGHRA, CDR2 YSYEKL. The CDR3 loop spans 16 amino acids. V was trimmed by 4 bases and J by 2 bases, leaving 15 bases between them. CDR3 loop: CASSLGLPWGNQPQHF. Written as DNA, the CDR3 is TGCGCCAGCAGCCTCGGACTCCCCTGGGGCAATCAGCCCCAGCATTTT.

This clone has a handful of counts. This chain uses TRBV5-1 with TRBJ1-6; D is perhaps TRBD1 (5 bases). The CDR3 length is 13 residues. Between the trimmed V and J ends, which lost 4 bases and 7 bases, there was a span of 9 bases. In germline, CDR1 is SGHRS, CDR2 YFSETQ. The CDR3 region is CASSRAGNSPLHF. Written as DNA, the CDR3 is TGCGCCAGCAGCCGCGCAGGGAATTCACCCCTCCACTTT.

The rearrangement links TRBV7-2 to TRBJ1-1; no clear D gene. The CDR3 length is 15 residues. V lost 3 bases, J lost 3 bases, and 14 bases lay in between. CDR1 and CDR2 (germline): SGHTA, FQGNSA. The CDR3 DNA is TGTGCCAGCAGCTTTGGTCCCTACGGGGACACTGAAGCTTTCTTT. This codes for CASSFGPYGDTEAFF.

This chain joins TRBV11-2 and TRBJ2-1; 14 bases are shared with TRBD2. The germline gives CDR1 SGHAT, CDR2 FQNNGV. V dropped 5 bases and J dropped 9; count of bases not matched to a gene: 9. The CDR3 loop spans 16 amino acids. In DNA, the CDR3 is TGTGCCAGCAGCCGTAGACTAGCGGGGGGGGGCGGTGAGCAGTTCTTC. Its protein product is CASSRRLAGGGGEQFF.

The rearrangement joins TRBV14 to TRBJ1-2; D gene unclear. The CDR3 spans 13 residues. Germline-derived CDR1 and CDR2 are SGHDN and FVKESK. V was clipped by 2 bases and J by 5 bases, with 9 bases between them. The CDR3 bases are TGTGCCAGCAGCCAATCTGATCTATATGGCTACACCTTC. Protein: CASSQSDLYGYTF.

The rearrangement uses TRBV9 and TRBJ1-1; a weak D match, TRBD1 (5 bases). This CDR3 comprises 13 residues. Trimming took 2 bases from V and 7 from J, leaving 12 bases between them. In germline, CDR1 is SGDLS, CDR2 YYNGEE. The CDR3 sequence: CASSVGPFNEAFF. The CDR3 DNA follows: TGTGCCAGCAGCGTGGGGCCATTCAATGAAGCTTTCTTT. The full variable domain, rest sourced from reference TRBV9 and TRBJ1-1, is DSGVTQTPKHLITATGQRVTLRCSPRSGDLSVYWYQQSLDQGLQFLIQYYNGEERAKGNILERFSAQQFPDLHSELNLSSLELGDSALYFCASSVGPFNEAFFGQGTRLTVV.

The chain carries TRBV18 and TRBJ1-4, with no clear D. Trimming cost V 3 bases and J 14 bases, with 25 bases left between them. CDR3 length: 16 amino acids. Germline CDR1 reads KGHSH; CDR2 reads LQKENI. This CDR3 is CASSPGSAGAGKWLFF. DNA for the CDR3: TGTGCCAGCTCACCGGGGTCGGCCGGCGCGGGAAAATGGCTGTTTTTT. The variable domain in full, completed from reference TRBV18 and TRBJ1-4, reads NAGVMQNPRHLVRRRGQEARLRCSPMKGHSHVYWYRQLPEEGLKFMVYLQKENIIDESGMPKERFSAEFPKEGPSILRIQQVVRGDSAAYFCASSPGSAGAGKWLFFGSGTQLSVL.

The chain links TRBV5-1 to TRBJ2-3, with 9 positions matching TRBD2. The length of the CDR3 is 16 residues. Per the germline V gene, CDR1 is SGHRS and CDR2 is YFSETQ. V was pared by 0 bases and J by 11 bases, with 13 bases of the junction left unmatched. The CDR3 loop reads CASSLDGSGGLGWQYF. The CDR3 region has the DNA TGCGCCAGCAGCTTGGATGGTAGCGGGGGCCTCGGATGGCAGTATTTT.

The V gene is TRBV7-8, the J gene TRBJ1-2, with D perhaps TRBD1 (5 bases). Per germline, CDR1 SGHVS and CDR2 FQNEAQ. This CDR3 spans 16 amino acids. The V end lost 1 base, the J end lost 3 bases, and 15 bases lay between the germline ends. The CDR3 bases are TGTGCCAGCAGCTTAGGAAAATGGGGGGGAGACTATGGCTACACCTTC. Translated: CASSLGKWGGDYGYTF.

This clone was seen just once. The chain couples TRBV5-5 to TRBJ2-7; tentative D call: TRBD1 (6 bases). Looked up from germline, CDR1 is SGHKS and CDR2 is YYEKEE (reference sequence). V lost 3 bases, J lost 2 bases, and 12 bases lay in between. The CDR3 length is 14 residues. The CDR3 loop reads CASSYRDTAYEQYF. For the CDR3, the DNA is TGTGCCAGCAGCTACAGGGACACGGCCTACGAGCAGTACTTC.

The V and J genes are TRBV7-3 and TRBJ2-2; TRBD2 aligns across 12 bases. This CDR3 region has 15 residues. The J segment lost 8 bases and the V segment lost 5 bases, leaving 6 bases of the junction unmatched. Germline CDR1 and CDR2: SGHTA and FQGTGA. The CDR3 region has the DNA TGTGCCAGCAGCCCGTCTAGCGGGGGGGAAGGGGAGCTGTTTTTT. Translating it yields CASSPSSGGEGELFF.

The V gene is TRBV7-8, the J gene TRBJ2-5; D perhaps matches TRBD2 (6 bases). The end of the DNA is better explained by TRBJ2-7, so the J call may be wrong. The CDR3 has 13 amino acids. Germline values: CDR1 SGHVS, CDR2 FQNEAQ. The CDR3 nucleotides read TGTGCCAGCAGCTTAGCGGAGGGTGCCGAGCAGTACTTC. Protein: CASSLAEGAEQYF.